Detailed here is one TCR beta chain. Antigen specificity is unknown. This sample is drawn from a study of cytomegalovirus exposure and HLA in healthy donors. The wider study: Out of a few hundred genotyped donors, 81% belonged to the Caucasian-associated ancestry cluster.

PCR primers comprised 60 Vbeta and 13 Jbeta primers. Only in-frame clones appear in the TCRdb table, and some are missing; sequencing was by immunoSEQ multiplex PCR. Of some 100,000 clones detected, more than 65% appear once; the ten largest clones hold 1% to 1.5%. Germline assignment: CDR1 SGHDN and CDR2 FVKESK. V was clipped by 3 bases and J by 2 bases, with 17 bases between them. CDR3 length: 16 amino acids. Study-level findings and limits: The study carried out a later analysis of TCR beta sequences. It associated 15,000 to 20,000 of them with specific HLA alleles at a false discovery rate of 0.05. Productive rates of about 87% or about 30% were seen for most TCR beta V segments in an earlier analysis. Specificity for CMV antigens was confirmed in vitro for three of the CMV-associated chains.

The chain uses TRBV14 and TRBJ2-7, with D maybe TRBD2 (6 bases). The specimen was PBMCs. The clonotype was recovered from a girl aged 2-10 years in good health and CMV-seropositive. Written as DNA, the CDR3 is TGTGCCAGCAGCCACACCGACGGACTACTAACCTACGAGCAGTACTTC. The encoded protein is CASSHTDGLLTYEQYF. Combining the CDR3 with reference TRBV14 and TRBJ2-7 gives the whole variable domain EAGVTQFPSHSVIEKGQTVTLRCDPISGHDNLYWYRRVMGKEIKFLLHFVKESKQDESGMPNNRFLAERTGGTYSTLKVQPAELEDSGVYFCASSHTDGLLTYEQYFGPGTRLTVT.